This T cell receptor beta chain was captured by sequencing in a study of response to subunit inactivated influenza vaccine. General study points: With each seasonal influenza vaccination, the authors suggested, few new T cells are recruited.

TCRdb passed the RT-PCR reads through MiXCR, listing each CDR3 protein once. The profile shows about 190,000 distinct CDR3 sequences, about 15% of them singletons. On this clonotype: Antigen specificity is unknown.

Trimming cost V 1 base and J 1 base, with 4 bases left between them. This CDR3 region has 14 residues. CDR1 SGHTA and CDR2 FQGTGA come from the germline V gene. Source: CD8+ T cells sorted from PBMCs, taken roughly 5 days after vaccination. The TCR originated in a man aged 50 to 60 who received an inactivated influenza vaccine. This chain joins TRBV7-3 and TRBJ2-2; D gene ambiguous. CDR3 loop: CASSLIQNTGELFF. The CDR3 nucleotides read TGTGCCAGCAGCTTAATACAGAACACCGGGGAGCTGTTTTTT.